This T cell receptor beta chain was identified during a study of cytomegalovirus exposure and HLA in healthy donors (dated by TCRdb to about 2017). Concerning the study at large: According to a later analysis, one platform produced both the 120 validation repertoires and the approximately 660 repertoires of the first cohort. The study aimed to test whether signatures of past pathogen exposure could be identified by cataloging public T cell receptors. Besides the first cohort of around 670 subjects, a separate validation cohort made up of roughly 130 different subjects was used. High-throughput TCR immunosequencing, statistical association of individual TCRs with disease status, and machine learning were combined to predict cytomegalovirus infection status. General findings and caveats noted by the study authors: The study listed approximately 160 TCR beta chains as associated with cytomegalovirus. Most TCR sequences were observed very rarely across donors, whereas some public TCRs were present in many individuals. The validation cohort had no HLA typing available for a later analysis, so co-occurrence within that cohort was assessed over all 120 or so repertoires. The classifier was reported to diagnose cytomegalovirus status with high specificity and sensitivity in both the original and validation cohorts. Subsequent analysis determined that TCRs grouped into clusters in the first cohort also showed a tendency toward co-occurrence across the 120 or so validation repertoires, and approximately 94% of cluster scores exceeded 0. Three of the identified cytomegalovirus-associated TCR beta chains were confirmed in vitro to be specific for cytomegalovirus antigens. The authors suggested that the approach could potentially be generalized to other disease states and immunological phenotypes.

The sample holds one count of this clone. Its cognate antigen has yet to be identified. The record has no base qualities; no much larger clone is one base away. Taken from the germline V gene (reference sequence), the CDR1 and CDR2 loops are MNHNY and SVGAGI. The CDR3 goes from the cysteine to the phenylalanine over 14 residues. The retained sequence is limited to the CDR3, 42 bases, with the frame set at the first base. At the junction V is shortened by 11 bases and J by 3 bases; bases outside the gene matches: 12. Libraries were prepared through the immunoSEQ multiplex PCR assay. The paper's data handling went like this. To diagnose cytomegalovirus status from the catalog of TCR beta chain sequences, a statistical classification framework was built. The table comes from immuneACCESS by way of TCRdb, which keeps in-frame sequences with V and J called. Part of the clones is missing from these tables; in studies checked, under half for an unresolved V gene and the rest for unknown reasons. The DNA gave D and trimming, while V, J and clone size come from that table. This sample gives approximately 140,000 clones in total; about 88% of them show up just once. Approximately 10% of the sample comes from the top ten.

Separate from the approximately 670-subject first cohort, the validation cohort of around 130 subjects was the group to which the donors belonged. Sequenced input: PBMCs. The rearrangement joined TRBV6-6 to TRBJ1-1, with 7 central nucleotides matching TRBD1. The sequence was obtained from a man between 18 and 35 years old in good health and CMV-seropositive. The CDR3 protein: CASKVGQGDTEAFF. The bases are TGTGCCTCAAAAGTAGGGCAGGGGGACACTGAAGCTTTCTTT.